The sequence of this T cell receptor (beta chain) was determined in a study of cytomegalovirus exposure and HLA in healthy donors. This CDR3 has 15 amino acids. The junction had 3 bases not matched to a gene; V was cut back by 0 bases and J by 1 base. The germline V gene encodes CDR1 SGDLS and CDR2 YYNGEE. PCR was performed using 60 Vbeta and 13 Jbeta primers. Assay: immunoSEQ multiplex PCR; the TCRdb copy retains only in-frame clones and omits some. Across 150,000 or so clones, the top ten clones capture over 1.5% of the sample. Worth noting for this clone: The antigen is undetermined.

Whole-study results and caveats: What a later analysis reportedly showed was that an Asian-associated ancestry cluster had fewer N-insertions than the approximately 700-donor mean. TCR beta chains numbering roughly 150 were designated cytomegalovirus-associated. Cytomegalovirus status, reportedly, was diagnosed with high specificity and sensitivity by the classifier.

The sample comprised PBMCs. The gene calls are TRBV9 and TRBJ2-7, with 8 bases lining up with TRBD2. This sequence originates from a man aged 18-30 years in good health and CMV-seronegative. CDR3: CASSVDTSGSYEQYF. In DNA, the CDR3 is TGTGCCAGCAGCGTAGATACTAGCGGATCCTACGAGCAGTACTTC.